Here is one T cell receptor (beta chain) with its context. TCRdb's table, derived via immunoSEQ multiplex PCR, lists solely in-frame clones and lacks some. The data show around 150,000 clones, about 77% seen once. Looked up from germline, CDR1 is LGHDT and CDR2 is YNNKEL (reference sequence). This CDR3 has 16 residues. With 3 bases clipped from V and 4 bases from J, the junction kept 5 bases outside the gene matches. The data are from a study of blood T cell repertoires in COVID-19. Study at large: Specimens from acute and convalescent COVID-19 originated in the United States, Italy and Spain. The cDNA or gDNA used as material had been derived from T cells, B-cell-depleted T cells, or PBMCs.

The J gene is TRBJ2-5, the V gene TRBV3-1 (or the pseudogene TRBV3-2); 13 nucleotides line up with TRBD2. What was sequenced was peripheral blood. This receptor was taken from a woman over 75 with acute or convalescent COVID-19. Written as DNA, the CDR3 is TGTGCCAGCAGCCAGGACGGGACTAGCGGGGTAGAGACCCAGTACTTC. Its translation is CASSQDGTSGVETQYF.